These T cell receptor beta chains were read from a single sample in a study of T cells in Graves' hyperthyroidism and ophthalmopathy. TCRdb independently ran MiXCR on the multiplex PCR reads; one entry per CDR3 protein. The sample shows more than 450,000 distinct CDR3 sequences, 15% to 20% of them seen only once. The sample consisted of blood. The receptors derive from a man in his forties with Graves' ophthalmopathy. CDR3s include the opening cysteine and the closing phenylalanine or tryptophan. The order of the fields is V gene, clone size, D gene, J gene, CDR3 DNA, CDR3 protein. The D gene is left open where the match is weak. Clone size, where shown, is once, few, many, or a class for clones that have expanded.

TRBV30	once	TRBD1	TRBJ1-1	TGTGCCTGGAGAGGACAGGGGATCGCTGAAGCTTTCTTT	CAWRGQGIAEAFF
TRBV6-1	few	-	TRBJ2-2	TGTGCCCCCCGGGGGTGGGCCGGGGAGCTGTTTTTT	CAPRGWAGELFF
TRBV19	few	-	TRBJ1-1	TGTGCCAGTCTTACCGATAACTGGGGGCTGGGCACTGAAGCTTTCTTT	CASLTDNWGLGTEAFF
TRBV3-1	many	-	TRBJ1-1	TGTGCCAGCAGCCCCGAGATGAACACTGAAGCTTTCTTT	CASSPEMNTEAFF
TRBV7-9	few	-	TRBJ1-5	TGTGCCAGCAGCCTCTACAGGGCAGGGGATCAGCCCCAGCATTTT	CASSLYRAGDQPQHF
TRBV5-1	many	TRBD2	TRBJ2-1	TGCGCCAGCAGCTTAACGGGGGGGTCGTTCAATGAGCAGTTCTTC	CASSLTGGSFNEQFF
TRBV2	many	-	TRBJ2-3	TGTGCCAGCAAGGGATCCCCTAGCACAGATACGCAGTATTTT	CASKGSPSTDTQYF
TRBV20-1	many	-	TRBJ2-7	TGCAGTGCTACCCTGGGCCTGGGCACCTACGAGCAGTACTTC	CSATLGLGTYEQYF
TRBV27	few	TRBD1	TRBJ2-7	TGTGCCAGCAGTTTATCGAGTGGGACAGGGCACGAGCAGTACTTC	CASSLSSGTGHEQYF
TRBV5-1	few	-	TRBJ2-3	TGCGCCAGCCGAGCGGAACTCAGCACAGATACGCAGTATTTT	CASRAELSTDTQYF
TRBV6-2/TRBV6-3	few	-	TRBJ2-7	TGTGCCAGCAGTATCTCGGGGGCGCGCTCCTACGAGCAGTACTTC	CASSISGARSYEQYF
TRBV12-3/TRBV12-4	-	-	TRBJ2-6	TGTGCCAGCAGTTTCCCGACACGGGGCGCTGGGGCCAACGTCCTGACTTTC	CASSFPTRGAGANVLTF
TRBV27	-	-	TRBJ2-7	TGTGCCAGCAGGAGCGGATTCTCCTACGAGCAGTACTTC	CASRSGFSYEQYF
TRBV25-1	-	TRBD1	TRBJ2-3	TGTGCCAGCAGTGACCCGACAGGGGTTGAGGATACGCAGTATTTT	CASSDPTGVEDTQYF
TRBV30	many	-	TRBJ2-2	TGTGCCTGGAGTGGAGACACCAACACCGGGGAGCTGTTTTTT	CAWSGDTNTGELFF
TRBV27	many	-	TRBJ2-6	TGTGCCAGCAGTAGCCTAGGGGCGGGGGCCAACGTCCTGACTTTC	CASSSLGAGANVLTF
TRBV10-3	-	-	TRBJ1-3	TGTGCCATCAGTGAGTCTGGGCGGACAAGGGCGGATTCTGGAAACACCATATATTTT	CAISESGRTRADSGNTIYF
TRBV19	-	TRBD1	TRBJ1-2	TGTGCCAGTAGACCGGGACAGGGAGGCTACACCTTC	CASRPGQGGYTF
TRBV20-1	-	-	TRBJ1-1	TGCAGTGCTAGAGATCGACTTTTTAACACTGAAGCTTTCTTT	CSARDRLFNTEAFF
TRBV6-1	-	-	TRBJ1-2	TGTGCCAGCAGCGAATGTGGCTACACCTTC	CASSECGYTF
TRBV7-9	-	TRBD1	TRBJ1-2	TGTGCCAGCAGCCCTGGGACAGGGCCCAGGTTCCGCTACACCTTC	CASSPGTGPRFRYTF
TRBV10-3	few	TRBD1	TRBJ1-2	TGTGCCATCAGAGGGACAGGGGGCGATTATGGCTACACCTTC	CAIRGTGGDYGYTF
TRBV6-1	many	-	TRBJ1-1	TGTGCCAGCAGACTCGCCGGGAGAGGCACTGAAGCTTTCTTT	CASRLAGRGTEAFF
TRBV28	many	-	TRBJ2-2	TGTGCCAGCAGTTTAGGAGCAATCGGCACCGGGGAGCTGTTTTTT	CASSLGAIGTGELFF
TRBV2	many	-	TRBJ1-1	TGTGCCAGCAGTGAAGGGGAAGGCGCCTACACTGAAGCTTTCTTT	CASSEGEGAYTEAFF